This T cell receptor (beta chain) was identified in a study of blood T cell repertoires in COVID-19. Study context: There were acute and convalescent COVID-19 samples, and they came from the United States, Italy and Spain. PBMCs, B-cell-depleted T cells, or T cells were the source of the cDNA or gDNA that made up the material.

CDR3 size: 17 residues. Unmatched junction bases numbered 8, after V lost 1 base and J lost 5 bases. The V gene's germline CDR1 is SGHDT and CDR2 YYEEEE. How the authors handled the data: Amplification from reference gene primers served as the basis for estimated nucleated cell counts. Using immunoSEQ multiplex PCR, the repertoire was profiled, and TCRdb retains in-frame clones only, with some absent. That table supplies the V and J calls and clone size; D and trimming were determined from the DNA. The repertoire includes just over 650,000 clones, around 89% of them detected once, and over 0.2% sits in the top ten.

The sample was peripheral blood. V and J are TRBV5-6 and TRBJ2-2; 10 nucleotides line up with TRBD1. This clonotype was sampled from a woman in her late teens or twenties with acute or convalescent COVID-19. The CDR3 sequence: CASSLFGTGALTGELFF. DNA of the CDR3: TGTGCCAGCAGCTTGTTTGGGACAGGGGCCCTGACCGGGGAGCTGTTTTTT. The full variable domain, rest sourced from reference TRBV5-6 and TRBJ2-2, is DAGVTQSPTHLIKTRGQQVTLRCSPKSGHDTVSWYQQALGQGPQFIFQYYEEEERQRGNFPDRFSGHQFPNYSSELNVNALLLGDSALYLCASSLFGTGALTGELFFGEGSRLTVL.